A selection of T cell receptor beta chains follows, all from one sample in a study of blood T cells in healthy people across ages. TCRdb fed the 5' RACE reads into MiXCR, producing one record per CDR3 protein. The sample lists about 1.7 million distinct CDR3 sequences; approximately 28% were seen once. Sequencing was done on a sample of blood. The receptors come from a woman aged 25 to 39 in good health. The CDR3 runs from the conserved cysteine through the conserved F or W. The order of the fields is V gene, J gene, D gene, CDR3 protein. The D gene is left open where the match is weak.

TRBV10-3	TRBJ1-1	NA	CAISEGARDTEAFF
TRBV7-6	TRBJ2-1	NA	CASTPGGVYNEQFF
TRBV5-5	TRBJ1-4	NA	CASSLGWGEKLFF
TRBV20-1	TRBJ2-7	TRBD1	CSASMGLTGTADEQYF
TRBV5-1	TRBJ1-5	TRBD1	CASSWTGEGDQPQHF
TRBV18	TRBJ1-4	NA	CASSRLRERGEKLFF
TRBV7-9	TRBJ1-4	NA	CASSLAAEREKPFF
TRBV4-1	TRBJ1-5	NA	CASSPLGRNQPQHF
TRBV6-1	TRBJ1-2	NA	CASKRSRTAFNYGYTF
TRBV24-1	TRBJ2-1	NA	CATQSGSYNEQFF
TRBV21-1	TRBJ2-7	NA	CASSNPWGEQYF
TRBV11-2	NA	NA	CASSLGGEGGGEQYF
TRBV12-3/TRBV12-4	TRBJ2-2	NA	CASSLAPHTGELFF
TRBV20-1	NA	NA	CSARQGIDEQYF
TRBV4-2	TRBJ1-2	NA	CASSQAPGGNYGYTF
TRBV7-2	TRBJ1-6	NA	CASSSQGSGNSPPHF
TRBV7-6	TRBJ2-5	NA	CASSPTISRAETQYF
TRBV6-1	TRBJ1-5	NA	CASSEASSNQPQHF
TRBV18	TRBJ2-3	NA	CASSPGTSTDTQYF
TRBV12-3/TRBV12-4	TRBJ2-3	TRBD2	CASSPPRVAGFTDTQYF
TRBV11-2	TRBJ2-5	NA	CASSLPVVEAQYF
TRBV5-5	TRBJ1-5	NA	CASSRDIPQPQQF
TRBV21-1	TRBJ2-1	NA	CASSKVTCRTTRLSSYNEQFF
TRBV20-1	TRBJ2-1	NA	CSARGGRGTGEQFF
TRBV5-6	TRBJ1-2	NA	CASSFFGAQGFGYTF
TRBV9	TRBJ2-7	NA	CASSVDTTGSYEQYF
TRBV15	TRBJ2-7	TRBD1	CATSNGQAYEQYF
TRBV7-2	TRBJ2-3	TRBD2	CASSRTSGSMKDTQYF
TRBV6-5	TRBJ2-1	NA	CASSPDLPREQFF
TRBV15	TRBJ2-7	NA	CATSTRESSYEQYF
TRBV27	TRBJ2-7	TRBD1	CASRAETGDHEQYF
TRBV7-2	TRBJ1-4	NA	CASSRPGMYEKLFF
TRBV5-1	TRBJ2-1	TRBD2	CASSSGGADNEQFF
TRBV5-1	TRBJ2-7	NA	CASSDRDGGVYEQYF
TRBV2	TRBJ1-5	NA	CASRDLRGDQPQHF
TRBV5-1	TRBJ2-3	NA	CASRGSAASGQGSDTQYF
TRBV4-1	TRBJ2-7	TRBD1	CASSPAAGTGYEQYF
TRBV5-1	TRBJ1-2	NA	CVSSLVATGYGYTF
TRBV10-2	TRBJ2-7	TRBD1	CTSMEAGGFYEQYF
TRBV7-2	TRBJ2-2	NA	CASSSTYTGELFF
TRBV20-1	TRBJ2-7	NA	CSATKSPQGPSYEQYF